What follows is one T cell receptor (beta chain) and its context. Its antigen remains unidentified. This sample's RNA came from whole unsorted tissue. More than 3 cm separated this lung sample from the edge of the tumor. These data originate in a study of tumor and adjacent non-tumor tissue in lung cancer. Study-level background: Stage I to III disease affected 10 men and 5 women aged roughly 31 to 85. The study's findings and limits: Top 100 clones took a larger repertoire share in normal lung.

This CDR3 has 16 residues. Germline-derived CDR1 and CDR2 are SGHAT and FQNNGV. A modified ARM-PCR protocol with three rounds of nested PCR amplified TCRbeta. TCRdb redid the calling of the multiplex PCR reads with MiXCR, one entry per CDR3 protein. The repertoire holds about 80,000 distinct CDR3 sequences, roughly 80% seen once, with approximately 55% in the top ten. Sequencing input: distant non-tumor lung tissue. The receptor's source is a man aged 60 to 75 with non-small cell lung cancer. This chain connects TRBV11-2 to TRBJ2-5, with D possibly TRBD2 on 7 matching bases. TRBJ2-1 explains the end of the DNA better; the J call may be wrong. The CDR3 DNA follows: TGTGCCAGCAGCTCCACGATGGGGGGGCCAAAGGTGACCCAGTTCTTC. This sequence encodes CASSSTMGGPKVTQFF.